This is a list of T cell receptor beta chains from one sample in a study of cytomegalovirus exposure and HLA in healthy donors. Data came from immunoSEQ multiplex PCR; TCRdb stores just in-frame clones and leaves some out. The sample has around 71,000 clones, approximately 94% seen once. Source material: PBMCs. These receptors were collected from a man aged 18 to 30 in good health and CMV-seropositive. Both conserved end residues are part of each CDR3. Fields, in order: D gene, CDR3 length, V gene, J gene, CDR3 protein, CDR3 DNA. D genes are given only for firm matches.

D: TRBD2
length: 15
V: TRBV6-5
J: TRBJ2-7
CDR3: CASSYLSGRASEQYF
DNA: TGTGCCAGCAGTTACTTGAGCGGGAGGGCCTCCGAGCAGTACTTC

D: .
length: 12
V: TRBV28
J: TRBJ2-3
CDR3: CASSLWTDTQYF
DNA: TGTGCCAGCAGCCTATGGACAGATACGCAGTATTTT

D: .
length: 15
V: TRBV7-8
J: TRBJ1-1
CDR3: CASSLSAQVNTEAFF
DNA: TGTGCCAGCAGCTTAAGCGCACAGGTGAACACTGAAGCTTTCTTT

D: TRBD1
length: 14
V: TRBV4-1
J: TRBJ2-1
CDR3: CASSLRQGGNEQFF
DNA: TGCGCCAGCAGCCTCAGACAGGGGGGCAATGAGCAGTTCTTC

D: TRBD1
length: 15
V: TRBV7-2
J: TRBJ1-4
CDR3: CASSSRTGINEKLFF
DNA: TGTGCCAGCAGCTCCCGGACAGGAATTAATGAAAAACTGTTTTTT

D: .
length: 15
V: TRBV15
J: TRBJ1-5
CDR3: CATSRAAGFLQPQHF
DNA: TGTGCCACCAGCAGAGCGGCAGGGTTTTTGCAGCCCCAGCATTTT

D: .
length: 17
V: TRBV7-8
J: TRBJ1-4
CDR3: CASSRHSGVSGPEKLFF
DNA: TGTGCCAGCAGCCGACACTCCGGGGTATCTGGCCCTGAAAAACTGTTTTTT

D: .
length: 15
V: TRBV10-1
J: TRBJ1-6
CDR3: CASSVEAQYNSPLHF
DNA: TGCGCCAGCAGTGTCGAGGCCCAATATAATTCACCCCTCCACTTT

D: .
length: 14
V: TRBV27
J: TRBJ2-7
CDR3: CASSLMVGSYEQYF
DNA: TGTGCCAGCAGCCTCATGGTGGGCAGCTACGAGCAGTACTTC

D: .
length: 14
V: TRBV2
J: TRBJ2-7
CDR3: CASESRGYSYEQYF
DNA: TGTGCCAGCGAAAGTAGGGGGTACTCCTACGAGCAGTACTTC

D: TRBD2
length: 13
V: TRBV5-1
J: TRBJ2-5
CDR3: CASSFRGGETQYF
DNA: TGCGCCAGCAGCTTCCGGGGGGGGGAGACCCAGTACTTC

D: .
length: 15
V: TRBV7-8
J: TRBJ2-3
CDR3: CASRQSRGDTDTQYF
DNA: TGTGCCAGCAGACAGTCCAGGGGGGACACAGATACGCAGTATTTT

D: TRBD1
length: 18
V: TRBV10-3
J: TRBJ2-3
CDR3: CAISESRTGVPPTDTQYF
DNA: TGTGCCATCAGTGAGTCGAGGACAGGAGTACCACCCACAGATACGCAGTATTTT

D: .
length: 15
V: TRBV4-1
J: TRBJ2-7
CDR3: CASSQVPTASYEQYF
DNA: TGCGCCAGCAGCCAAGTTCCGACAGCTTCCTACGAGCAGTACTTC

D: .
length: 14
V: TRBV15
J: TRBJ2-2
CDR3: CATSEWRGTGELFF
DNA: TGTGCCACTTCTGAGTGGAGGGGAACCGGGGAGCTGTTTTTT

D: .
length: 14
V: TRBV10-3
J: TRBJ1-5
CDR3: CAISDFIPGQPQHF
DNA: TGTGCCATCAGTGATTTTATTCCAGGTCAGCCCCAGCATTTT

D: TRBD2
length: 13
V: TRBV29-1
J: TRBJ2-7
CDR3: CILPSGGFHEQYF
DNA: TGCATCCTCCCCTCGGGGGGGTTCCACGAGCAGTACTTC

D: .
length: 13
V: TRBV9
J: TRBJ2-7
CDR3: CASSVAGSYEQYF
DNA: TGTGCCAGCAGCGTAGCGGGCTCCTACGAGCAGTACTTC

D: .
length: 15
V: TRBV21-1
J: TRBJ2-1
CDR3: CASRTGLSSYNEQFF
DNA: TGTGCCAGCAGGACAGGATTAAGCTCCTACAATGAGCAGTTCTTC

D: TRBD1
length: 13
V: TRBV13
J: TRBJ1-2
CDR3: CASSSGQFYGYTF
DNA: TGTGCCAGCAGCTCGGGACAGTTTTATGGCTACACCTTC

D: .
length: 17
V: TRBV5-4
J: TRBJ2-2
CDR3: CASSVLRHLGSTGELFF
DNA: TGTGCCAGCAGCGTTCTGAGGCACCTCGGAAGCACCGGGGAGCTGTTTTTT

D: TRBD2
length: 14
V: TRBV28
J: TRBJ2-7
CDR3: CASRGLAGAYEQYF
DNA: TGTGCCAGCCGAGGACTAGCGGGGGCCTACGAGCAGTACTTC

D: TRBD2
length: 17
V: TRBV15
J: TRBJ2-1
CDR3: CATSREFTGLAYNEQFF
DNA: TGTGCCACCAGCAGGGAATTCACGGGACTAGCCTACAATGAGCAGTTCTTC

D: .
length: 15
V: TRBV9
J: TRBJ2-3
CDR3: CASSEGVVSTDTQYF
DNA: TGTGCCAGCAGCGAGGGGGTGGTTAGCACAGATACGCAGTATTTT

D: .
length: 13
V: TRBV6-5
J: TRBJ1-2
CDR3: CASSYDTNYGYTF
DNA: TGTGCCAGCAGTTACGACACAAACTATGGCTACACCTTC

D: TRBD1
length: 14
V: TRBV5-1
J: TRBJ2-7
CDR3: CASSPQDRGNEQYF
DNA: TGCGCCAGTTCGCCTCAGGACAGGGGAAACGAGCAGTACTTC

D: TRBD1
length: 13
V: TRBV7-9
J: TRBJ2-5
CDR3: CASSRGQGETQYF
DNA: TGTGCCAGCAGCCGCGGACAGGGGGAGACCCAGTACTTC

D: TRBD2
length: 13
V: TRBV7-9
J: TRBJ2-5
CDR3: CASSHSGGETQYF
DNA: TGTGCCAGCAGCCACAGCGGGGGCGAGACCCAGTACTTC

D: .
length: 13
V: TRBV28
J: TRBJ2-7
CDR3: CATTETSMNEQYF
DNA: TGTGCCACAACCGAGACTAGTATGAACGAGCAGTACTTC